The clone carrying this T cell receptor (beta chain) was seen a few times. Its specificity is not known. These data belong to a study of T-cell memory formation after mild COVID-19. Study-wide results and limits: Clones that got smaller from day 15 to 85 had even CD4/CD8, while clones growing later tipped toward CD4+.

TCRdb reprocessed the 5' RACE reads with MiXCR, giving one entry per CDR3 protein. The data hold just over 350,000 distinct CDR3 sequences, with approximately 15% observed a single time. Trimming cost V 5 bases and J 7 bases; bases outside gene matches: 7. Germline V gene sequence: CDR1 SNHLY, CDR2 FYNNEI. The CDR3 has 14 residues. The receptor was isolated from a man aged 18 to 30 who had mild COVID-19 (a few samples of this study predate the infection). Cell type and time point are not known. Sequencing was performed on PBMCs or a T cell subset sorted from them (not recorded which). This rearrangement joins TRBV2 to TRBJ1-5, with 8 bases aligning to TRBD1. This CDR3 reads CASSSTGVGQPQHF. In DNA form, the CDR3 reads TGTGCCAGCAGTTCGACAGGGGTAGGACAGCCCCAGCATTTT.